This is a list of T cell receptor beta chains from one sample in a study of control samples from healthy donors and cancer patients. The repertoire was sequenced with immunoSEQ multiplex PCR; TCRdb's copy has only in-frame clones and lacks some. The table records about 130,000 clones, around 90% of them present only once. Material: blood. Receptors were obtained from a man aged 40-49 years in good health. Each CDR3 is given with its conserved first and last residue. A D gene is named only where the DNA matches it firmly. Not every row has a clone size; where given, it reads once, few, many or a size class.

clone_size,v_call,j_call,d_call,cdr3_aa,cdr3_nt
once,TRBV19,TRBJ2-7,NA,CASSMMSSSYEQYF,TGTGCCAGTAGTATGATGAGCAGCTCCTACGAGCAGTACTTC
NA,TRBV12-3/TRBV12-4,TRBJ1-5,NA,CASSYGGNQPQHF,TGTGCCAGCAGCTATGGCGGGAATCAGCCCCAGCATTTT
NA,TRBV18,TRBJ2-5,NA,CASSLGETQYF,TGTGCCAGCTCCCTCGGAGAGACCCAGTACTTC
NA,TRBV3-1/TRBV3-2,TRBJ1-1,NA,CASSHLGTSEAFF,TGTGCCAGCAGCCATTTGGGGACTAGTGAAGCTTTCTTT
NA,TRBV10-1,TRBJ2-2,TRBD2,CASSESLAGGIAGELFF,TGCGCCAGCAGTGAGTCTTTGGCGGGAGGCATCGCCGGGGAGCTGTTTTTT
NA,TRBV5-1,TRBJ2-1,TRBD2,CASSLWSSGGASIRNEQFF,TGCGCCAGCAGCTTGTGGAGTAGCGGGGGGGCTTCCATTCGTAATGAGCAGTTCTTC
NA,TRBV29-1,TRBJ1-4,NA,CSVRPTPSEGKLFF,TGCAGCGTGCGCCCGACCCCATCAGAGGGAAAACTGTTTTTT
NA,TRBV2,TRBJ2-3,TRBD1,CASSLQGNTDTQYF,TGTGCCAGCAGTCTACAGGGGAATACAGATACGCAGTATTTT
NA,TRBV5-1,TRBJ2-5,TRBD1,CASSFQQGAETQYF,TGCGCCAGCAGCTTTCAGCAGGGGGCGGAGACCCAGTACTTC
NA,TRBV28,TRBJ1-2,NA,CASSLFKPPGYTF,TGTGCCAGCAGTTTATTCAAGCCGCCGGGCTACACCTTC
NA,TRBV11-2,TRBJ2-7,NA,CASSFRGRNYEQYF,TGTGCCAGCAGCTTCCGGGGACGGAACTACGAGCAGTACTTC
NA,TRBV6-2/TRBV6-3,TRBJ2-4,NA,CASSYGTGGVKVAKNIQYF,TGTGCCAGCAGTTACGGCACCGGCGGGGTGAAGGTCGCCAAAAACATTCAGTACTTC
NA,TRBV5-1,TRBJ2-3,NA,CASSFGSIPDTQYF,TGCGCCAGCAGCTTCGGGTCCATCCCAGATACGCAGTATTTT
few,TRBV6-5,TRBJ1-1,TRBD1,CASRGDSRVGFF,TGTGCCAGCAGGGGGGACAGTAGGGTTGGTTTCTTT
NA,TRBV28,TRBJ1-3,TRBD1,CASSSYRGSGNTIYF,TGTGCCAGCAGTTCCTACAGGGGCTCTGGAAACACCATATATTTT
NA,TRBV29-1,TRBJ1-2,TRBD1,CSVRTGQGARGYTF,TGCAGCGTACGGACTGGACAGGGGGCGAGAGGCTACACCTTC
NA,TRBV9,TRBJ2-1,TRBD2,CASSEAGGQYNEQFF,TGTGCCAGCAGCGAGGCGGGGGGGCAATACAATGAGCAGTTCTTC
NA,TRBV21-1,TRBJ2-7,NA,CASSLNSGGEQYF,TGTGCCAGCAGCTTAAACTCAGGGGGGGAGCAGTACTTC
NA,TRBV3-1/TRBV3-2,TRBJ1-2,NA,CASSQDGRWSGYTF,TGTGCCAGCAGCCAAGATGGCAGATGGAGTGGCTACACCTTC
once,TRBV5-1,TRBJ1-3,NA,CASSLEHPGNTIYF,TGCGCCAGCAGCTTGGAACATCCAGGAAACACCATATATTTT
NA,TRBV28,TRBJ1-2,TRBD1,CASQTGNYGYTF,TGTGCCAGCCAGACAGGGAACTATGGCTACACCTTC
few,TRBV19,TRBJ1-6,TRBD1,CASSIGQGASPLHF,TGTGCCAGTAGTATAGGACAGGGGGCCTCACCCCTCCACTTT
once,TRBV5-1,TRBJ1-1,NA,CASSLVSRQLNTEAFF,TGCGCCAGCAGCTTGGTTTCTCGTCAGCTTAACACTGAAGCTTTCTTT
NA,TRBV5-5,TRBJ2-2,NA,CASSLVRTTGELFF,TGTGCCAGCAGCTTGGTGAGAACCACCGGGGAGCTGTTTTTT
NA,TRBV2,TRBJ1-6,NA,CASSEVGGVSPLHF,TGTGCCAGCAGTGAAGTAGGAGGGGTTTCACCCCTCCACTTT
NA,TRBV7-2,TRBJ2-3,TRBD2,CASKTSPAGGPDTQYF,TGTGCCAGCAAAACCTCCCCGGCGGGGGGGCCAGATACGCAGTATTTT
few,TRBV6-5,TRBJ1-6,TRBD1,CASRSDRGRNSPLHF,TGTGCCAGCAGGAGCGACAGGGGTCGGAATTCACCCCTCCACTTT